This T cell receptor (beta chain) derives from a study of post-analysis software for immune sequencing data. Study-level background: Disease courses included relapsing-remitting, secondary progressive and progressive-relapsing multiple sclerosis.

This clonotype came up once. What it recognizes is unknown. cDNA libraries of TCR beta carried unique molecular identifiers. TCRdb recomputed calls from the PCR reads with MiXCR, one row per CDR3 protein. The sample has hundreds of thousands of distinct CDR3 sequences, about 57% seen once. Study results and limitations: With F measure, samples from one preparation batch clustered together strongly.

The receptor was isolated from a girl under 18 with multiple sclerosis. The specimen sequenced was blood.

The CDR3 loop reads CATVGTGARTEAFF. CDR3 nucleotide sequence: TGTGCCACCGTTGGGACAGGGGCAAGAACTGAAGCTTTCTTT. The V and J genes are TRBV6-5 and TRBJ1-1; the match to TRBD1 covers 10 bases. CDR3 length equals 14 residues. The junction had 10 bases not matched to a gene; V was cut back by 10 bases and J by 5 bases. CDR1 is MNHEY and CDR2 is SVGAGI in the germline V gene.